This is a list of T cell receptor beta chains from one sample in a study of shared clonotypes between healthy human individuals. TCRdb's table, derived via immunoSEQ multiplex PCR, lists solely in-frame clones and lacks some. The top ten clones hold around 0.32% of a sample with approximately 350,000 clones, 90% to 97% of them seen once. Input material: memory CD8+ T cells sorted from blood. These receptor sequences come from a young man in good health. Both conserved end residues are part of each CDR3. The D gene is left open where the match is weak. Clone size is given for some rows only: seen once, a few or many times, or a class if the clone is expanded.

d_call clone_size j_call v_call cdr3_aa cdr3_nt
. . TRBJ2-5 TRBV30 CAWVRGGRAQETQYF TGTGCCTGGGTGAGGGGGGGGCGAGCTCAAGAGACCCAGTACTTC
. . TRBJ2-2 TRBV7-2 CASSPFRLGSTGELFF TGTGCCAGCAGCCCCTTTAGACTAGGTAGTACCGGGGAGCTGTTTTTT
. . TRBJ2-1 TRBV7-3 CASSQGNEQFF TGTGCCAGCAGCCAGGGGAATGAGCAGTTCTTC
TRBD1 . TRBJ1-2 TRBV7-9 CASSLVGTGDGYTF TGTGCCAGCAGCTTAGTTGGGACAGGGGATGGCTACACCTTC
TRBD2 . TRBJ2-7 TRBV6-6 CASSYKDGLAGYEQYF TGTGCCAGCAGTTACAAAGACGGACTAGCGGGCTACGAGCAGTACTTC
. . TRBJ2-7 TRBV7-7 CASSLEERYEQYF TGTGCTAGCAGCTTAGAGGAACGCTACGAGCAGTACTTC
. . TRBJ2-7 TRBV28 CASRIDLVSYEQYF TGTGCCAGCAGGATCGACCTGGTCTCCTACGAGCAGTACTTC
. . TRBJ2-1 TRBV7-9 CASRRTDLSSYNEQFF TGTGCCAGCCGCAGGACAGACCTAAGCTCCTACAATGAGCAGTTCTTC
. . TRBJ2-7 TRBV11-2 CASSSQGGAGLGLAYEQYF TGTGCCAGCAGCTCGCAGGGGGGAGCGGGATTGGGTCTGGCCTACGAGCAGTACTTC
TRBD2 . TRBJ2-7 TRBV2 CASSEREGPYEQYF TGTGCCAGCAGTGAGCGGGAGGGCCCCTACGAGCAGTACTTC
. . TRBJ1-2 TRBV18 CASSPSGDAYGYTF TGTGCCAGCTCGCCGTCGGGGGACGCCTATGGCTACACCTTC
. . TRBJ2-5 TRBV10-3 CAIRGSLVETQYF TGTGCCATCAGAGGGTCCCTGGTGGAGACCCAGTACTTC
TRBD2 . TRBJ2-2 TRBV29-1 CSGGTSGTGELFF TGCAGCGGAGGGACTAGCGGTACCGGGGAGCTGTTTTTT
TRBD2 . TRBJ2-2 TRBV19 CASGTSGRAGELFF TGTGCCAGTGGGACTAGCGGGAGGGCGGGGGAGCTGTTTTTT
. . TRBJ1-2 TRBV2 CASRIPVANYGYTF TGTGCCAGCAGAATTCCAGTGGCTAACTATGGCTACACCTTC
. . TRBJ2-7 TRBV27 CASSYKGSYEQYF TGTGCCAGCAGTTACAAGGGATCCTACGAGCAGTACTTC
TRBD2 once TRBJ2-4 TRBV7-9 CASSPGLADKNIQYF TGTGCCAGCAGCCCGGGACTAGCGGACAAAAACATTCAGTACTTC
. . TRBJ1-1 TRBV10-3 CAITPTFTDVNTEAFF TGTGCCATCACCCCGACTTTTACAGATGTGAACACTGAAGCTTTCTTT
. . TRBJ2-7 TRBV6-6 CASSPSYEQYF TGTGCCAGCAGTCCCTCCTACGAGCAGTACTTC